A single sample gave rise to the 24 T cell receptor beta chains below, sequenced in a study of blood T cells in healthy people across ages (dated by TCRdb to the mid-2010s). The receptor library was made with 5' RACE. Sequencer: Illumina HiSeq 2500. A second PCR of roughly 7 to 11 cycles was performed with a sample-barcoded 5' primer and a J-beta primer mix. The public sequencing data were trimmed at Q25 with fastp and processed into clonotypes with MiXCR by TCRdb, which kept only in-frame beta chains. Every distinct CDR3 protein forms one entry, paired with its most common genes and DNA. A total of about a million distinct CDR3 sequences appear in this sample, approximately 49% of them only once. Around 15% of the sample rests with the top ten. The sequencing input was blood. All receptors come from a man aged 30-40 years in good health.

This clonotype was observed a few times. This rearrangement joins TRBV7-2 to TRBJ2-5, with no clear D. Deletions cut 0 bases from V and 5 bases from J, with 10 bases between. CDR1 SGHTA and CDR2 FQGNSA come from the germline V gene. This CDR3 has 14 amino acids. CDR3 sequence reads: CASSLALTGETQYF. In DNA, the CDR3 is TGTGCCAGCAGCTTAGCCCTCACCGGGGAGACCCAGTACTTC. The whole variable domain, filled in from reference TRBV7-2 and TRBJ2-5, reads GAGVSQSPSNKVTEKGKDVELRCDPISGHTALYWYRQSLGQGLEFLIYFQGNSAPDKSGLPSDRFSAERTGGSVSTLTIQRTQQEDSAVYLCASSLALTGETQYFGPGTRLLVL.

V usage is TRBV6-5 and J usage is TRBJ2-1; D gene ambiguous. V lost 0 bases and J 4 bases, leaving 10 bases between the germline ends. CDR1 and CDR2 (germline): MNHEY, SVGAGI. This CDR3 contains 15 residues. The CDR3 DNA reads as TGTGCCAGCAGTTACTCGAAACTTCGATACAATGAGCAGTTCTTC. Protein sequence: CASSYSKLRYNEQFF.

The table lists this clonotype with a few counts. The V and J genes are TRBV5-1 and TRBJ1-5; D remains unclear. Trimming removed 0 bases at V and 3 bases at J, with 10 bases between. Germline assignment: CDR1 SGHRS and CDR2 YFSETQ. CDR3 length equals 15 residues. The CDR3 loop is CASSLDVGPNQPQHF. The CDR3 nucleotides read TGCGCCAGCAGCTTGGATGTCGGACCCAATCAGCCCCAGCATTTT.

The CDR3 loop is CASSLGSVNQPQHF. The DNA of the CDR3 is TGTGCCAGCAGCTTGGGCAGTGTCAATCAGCCCCAGCATTTT. The rearrangement links TRBV5-6 to TRBJ1-5; D unclear. Germline V gene lookup returns CDR1 SGHDT and CDR2 YYEEEE. The CDR3 runs to 14 residues. V lost 0 bases, J lost 3 bases, and 7 bases lay in between.

A word on this clonotype: The junction does not match germline at one end; this may be a read error. V is TRBV2 and J is TRBJ1-6; the D is unclear. This CDR3 contains 13 residues. Germline CDR1 SNHLY, CDR2 FYNNEI. The CDR3 sequence is CASSKASNSPLHF. DNA of the CDR3: TGTGCCAGCAGTAAAGCTTCTAATTCACCCCTCCACTTT.

The V call is TRBV27, the J call TRBJ2-5; the D gene is possibly TRBD2 (5 bases). The J call may be mistaken, given a closer DNA end match to TRBJ2-7. This CDR3 spans 16 amino acids. Germline CDR1 and CDR2: MNHEY and SMNVEV (reference sequence). CDR3 DNA sequence: TGTGCCAGCAGACCACCTCGGACTCGAAAGGGCTACGAGCAGTACTTC. As protein: CASRPPRTRKGYEQYF.

This clonotype was seen only a few times. The chain links TRBV3-1 to TRBJ2-7, with 7 bases fitting TRBD2. The end of the DNA fits TRBJ2-4 better, so the J call may be wrong. Germline assignment: CDR1 LGHDT and CDR2 YNNKEL (reference sequence). The CDR3 covers 14 residues. CDR3 residues: CATVRGVAKNIQYF. The CDR3 coding sequence is TGTGCCACCGTCCGGGGGGTGGCCAAAAACATTCAGTACTTC.

The V call is TRBV12-3 or TRBV12-4, the J call TRBJ2-1; a possible D gene is TRBD2 (6 bases). V dropped 5 bases and J dropped 8 bases, with 19 bases sitting between them. The length of the CDR3 is 15 residues. The CDR3 sequence: CASSLSGQTADEQFF. The CDR3 nucleotides are TGTGCCAGCAGTCTAAGCGGGCAAACCGCCGATGAGCAGTTCTTC.

The sample holds a few counts of this clonotype. This sequence joins TRBV28 and TRBJ2-1, with D perhaps TRBD1 (6 bases). V was pared by 10 bases and J by 0 bases, with 13 bases between. The CDR3 totals 14 residues. Germline CDR1 MDHEN, CDR2 SYDVKM. Written as DNA, the CDR3 is TGTGCCACAATCGGACAGAGCTCCTACAATGAGCAGTTCTTC. Translating gives CATIGQSSYNEQFF.

This clonotype was observed many times. V usage is TRBV7-2 and J usage is TRBJ2-1; 7 bases match TRBD2. The CDR3 is 15 amino acids. The trim removed 1 base at V and 3 bases at J, leaving 3 bases unmatched. Germline V lookup: CDR1 SGHTA, CDR2 FQGNSA. The CDR3 here is CASSLDGGYYNEQFF. In DNA, the CDR3 is TGTGCCAGCAGCTTAGACGGGGGGTACTACAATGAGCAGTTCTTC.

Many counts were recorded for this clonotype. The rearrangement uses TRBV14 and TRBJ2-2, with D maybe TRBD2 (6 bases). The CDR3 is made up of 16 amino acids. Per germline, CDR1 SGHDN and CDR2 FVKESK. The ends were cut back, 4 bases at V and 0 bases at J, with 12 bases in the middle. CDR3 nucleotides: TGTGCCAGCAGCCGTTTCGCGGGATCGAACACCGGGGAGCTGTTTTTT. It translates to CASSRFAGSNTGELFF.

This clonotype was observed a handful of times. J is TRBJ1-2 and V is TRBV20-1; 7 bases agree with TRBD1. V lost 6 bases and J lost 6; bases outside the gene matches: 7. This CDR3 is 12 amino acids long. The V gene's germline CDR1 is DFQATT and CDR2 SNEGSKA (reference sequence). DNA of the CDR3: TGCAGTGCGTGGGACAGTTCAGATGGCTACACCTTC. Protein product: CSAWDSSDGYTF.

This clonotype was observed many times. The chain employs TRBV4-1 and TRBJ2-7; TRBD2 matches at 10 bases. The ends lost 0 bases at V and 0 bases at J; junction bases unmatched: 5. Germline CDR1 reads MGHRA; CDR2 reads YSYEKL. The CDR3 loop spans 17 amino acids. The CDR3 nucleotides are TGCGCCAGCAGCCAAGATATAGCGGGGGGAAGCTCCTACGAGCAGTACTTC. Its protein is CASSQDIAGGSSYEQYF.

V gene TRBV7-9 combines with J gene TRBJ2-1; TRBD2 matches 10 bases. With V trimmed by 4 bases and J by 5 bases, 5 bases remained unmatched. The CDR3 contains 15 residues. Germline values: CDR1 SEHNR, CDR2 FQNEAQ (reference sequence). The CDR3 region is CASSYRTSGNNEQFF. The CDR3 region has the DNA TGTGCCAGCAGCTACCGAACTAGCGGGAACAATGAGCAGTTCTTC.

This clonotype was seen repeatedly, ten times or more. Given a much more abundant clone one base away, this may be a read error. The gene calls are TRBV27 and TRBJ2-3; weak D call: TRBD2 (6 bases). The CDR3 extends over 14 amino acids. CDR1 is MNHEY and CDR2 is SMNVEV in the germline V gene (reference sequence). V was clipped by 5 bases and J by 4 bases, with 13 bases between them. This CDR3 is CASSVERASDTQYF. The CDR3 DNA follows: TGTGCCAGCAGTGTCGAGCGGGCCTCAGATACGCAGTATTTT.

This CDR3 is CASSSPSLAGYTDTQYF. The CDR3 DNA follows: TGTGCCAGCAGTTCGCCATCACTAGCGGGATACACAGATACGCAGTATTTT. The rearrangement uses TRBV28 and TRBJ2-3, with 10 bases matching TRBD2. Germline loops: CDR1 MDHEN, CDR2 SYDVKM. V trimming: 4 bases; J trimming: 2 bases; junction bases outside the gene matches: 9. The CDR3 is 17 residues long.

This clonotype has a handful of counts. As DNA, the CDR3 is TGTGCCAGCAGCCGCCGGGACAGGATTCACTATGGCTACACCTTC. Its translation: CASSRRDRIHYGYTF. V is TRBV12-3 or TRBV12-4 and J is TRBJ1-2; the match to TRBD1 covers 8 bases. V gave up 6 bases and J gave up 3 bases; unmatched junction bases: 9. The CDR3 sequence is 15 residues long.

At least ten counts were recorded for this clonotype. This rearrangement joins TRBV4-1 to TRBJ2-7, with D unresolved. The CDR3 runs to 14 residues. V lost 0 bases, J lost 3 bases, and 9 bases lay in between. Per the germline V gene, CDR1 is MGHRA and CDR2 is YSYEKL. CDR3 protein: CASSQDSSGYEQYF. The CDR3 DNA sequence: TGCGCCAGCAGCCAAGATAGTTCAGGCTACGAGCAGTACTTC.

CDR3 sequence: CVTWSGGPWFF. As DNA, the CDR3 is TGTGTCACTTGGAGCGGGGGCCCTTGGTTCTTC. J is TRBJ2-1 and V is TRBV30, with 8 bases matching TRBD2. Per the germline V gene, CDR1 is GTSNPN and CDR2 is SVGIG (reference sequence). The CDR3 length is 11 residues.

This clonotype appeared a few times. In nucleotides, the CDR3 is TGCGCCAGCAGCGTGACTAGCGGGGCCACCTACGAGCAGTACTTC. Translating it yields CASSVTSGATYEQYF. The chain links TRBV5-1 to TRBJ2-7; TRBD2 matches at 11 bases. J was trimmed by 2 bases and V by 4 bases; bases with no gene match: 5. Germline assignment: CDR1 SGHRS and CDR2 YFSETQ. The CDR3 is 15 residues long. Looking up the rest from reference TRBV5-1 and TRBJ2-7 gives the full variable domain: KAGVTQTPRYLIKTRGQQVTLSCSPISGHRSVSWYQQTPGQGLQFLFEYFSETQRNKGNFPGRFSGRQFSNSRSEMNVSTLELGDSALYLCASSVTSGATYEQYFGPGTRLTVT.

This clonotype appeared once. The chain is built from TRBV12-3 or TRBV12-4 and TRBJ2-5; unclear D gene. V was shortened by 8 bases and J by 11 bases, with 18 bases between the two germline ends. This CDR3 has 12 amino acids. The CDR3 sequence: CASGAGYNEQYF. The CDR3, as DNA: TGTGCCAGCGGCGCAGGCTACAATGAGCAGTACTTC.

The count of this clonotype is one. This chain connects TRBV6-2 or TRBV6-3 to TRBJ1-2; a weak D match, TRBD1 (5 bases). Between the trimmed V and J ends, which lost 4 bases and 5 bases, there was a span of 20 bases. Germline V gene data show CDR1 as MNHEY and CDR2 as SVGEGT. The CDR3 covers 16 residues. The CDR3 sequence: CASSFRPRDGAYGYTF. For the CDR3, the DNA is TGTGCCAGCAGTTTCCGCCCCCGGGACGGCGCATATGGCTACACCTTC.

The chain is built from TRBV10-3 and TRBJ2-4; D is perhaps TRBD1 (5 bases). Per germline, CDR1 ENHRY and CDR2 SYGVKD. This CDR3 spans 17 amino acids. The V gene lost 5 bases and the J gene lost 0 bases, with 17 bases spanning the gap. CDR3 amino acids: CAISQYTTDLAKNIQYF. The CDR3 DNA sequence: TGTGCCATCAGTCAATACACGACAGACTTAGCCAAAAACATTCAGTACTTC.

The chain employs TRBV7-8 and TRBJ2-3, with D unresolved. CDR3 length: 15 amino acids. The germline V and J ends were trimmed by 1 base and 2 bases, with 10 bases remaining between them. The germline V gene encodes CDR1 SGHVS and CDR2 FQNEAQ. The DNA for the CDR3 is TGTGCCAGCAGCTTAGAGCCAGCTTCCACAGATACGCAGTATTTT. Protein sequence: CASSLEPASTDTQYF.